These T cell receptor beta chains were read from a single sample in a study of OX40 agonist ivuxolimab in advanced cancers. TCRdb keeps only in-frame clones here, not all; method: immunoSEQ multiplex PCR. The table lists fewer than 70,000 clones, roughly 83% of them singletons. The sequencing used CD4+ or CD8+ T cells sorted from blood, collected in a trial of the OX40 agonist ivuxolimab. The receptor set was obtained from an adult with an advanced solid tumor such as melanoma, head and neck, liver or kidney cancer. CDR3s include the opening cysteine and the closing phenylalanine or tryptophan. Each record gives: V gene, J gene, clone size, D gene, CDR3 DNA, CDR3 protein. The D gene is left open where the match is weak. Only some rows state a clone size, as once, few, many or a class for expanded clones.

TRBV9	TRBJ1-3	.	.	TGTGCCAGCAGCGTAGACTCGACCAATTACGGAAACACCATATATTTT	CASSVDSTNYGNTIYF
TRBV2	TRBJ2-6	.	.	TGTGCCACCTTCGGGGCCACCGGGCTCTCTGGGGCCAACGTCCTGACTTTC	CATFGATGLSGANVLTF
TRBV28	TRBJ2-3	.	TRBD2	TGTGCCAGCAGTCGCGGGGGGGCGGGAGATACGCAGTATTTT	CASSRGGAGDTQYF
TRBV18	TRBJ1-1	.	.	TGTGCCAGCTCAGAGGGTATGAACACTGAAGCTTTCTTT	CASSEGMNTEAFF
TRBV6-6	TRBJ1-3	.	.	TGTGCCAGCAGCCCGAGACAGTTTTCTGGAAACACCATATATTTT	CASSPRQFSGNTIYF
TRBV11-3	TRBJ2-5	.	TRBD1	TGTGCCAGCAGCCGACCCGGGACAGGATACCAAGAGACCCAGTACTTC	CASSRPGTGYQETQYF
TRBV2	TRBJ1-2	.	TRBD1	TGTGCCAGCAAGCAACAGGGGGCTAAAGGCTACACCTTC	CASKQQGAKGYTF
TRBV5-5	TRBJ1-5	.	TRBD1	TGTGCCAGCAGCTTGGACGGACAGGCGAAAGGGCCCCAGCATTTT	CASSLDGQAKGPQHF
TRBV19	TRBJ2-2	medium-sized	.	TGTGCCAGTAGTTCCAGGGGAGCCGGGGAGCTGTTTTTT	CASSSRGAGELFF
TRBV9	TRBJ1-3	.	.	TGTGCCAGCAGCGTAGTACCATCTAGCTCTGGAAACACCATATATTTT	CASSVVPSSSGNTIYF
TRBV7-8	TRBJ1-1	few	.	TGTGCCAGCAGCTTAAACACGGACACTGAAGCTTTCTTT	CASSLNTDTEAFF
TRBV2	TRBJ1-2	.	TRBD1	TGTGCCATCGATGACAGGGGCGACGGCTACACCTTC	CAIDDRGDGYTF
TRBV10-2	TRBJ1-3	.	TRBD1	TGCGCCAGCAGTCAGGGGGGCTCTGGAAACACCATATATTTT	CASSQGGSGNTIYF
TRBV7-9	TRBJ2-3	.	TRBD2	TGTGCCAGCAGCTTCTCGAGCGGGGGCCCGCAGTATTTT	CASSFSSGGPQYF
TRBV19	TRBJ1-1	.	.	TGTGCCAGTAGTATAGTTGGGCAGAAGAACACTGAAGCTTTCTTT	CASSIVGQKNTEAFF
TRBV2	TRBJ1-2	.	.	TGTGCCAGCAGTTCCCTTGCCGGCTACACCTTC	CASSSLAGYTF
TRBV5-1	TRBJ2-7	few	TRBD2	TGCGCCAGCAGCTTGGGGGGTAGCGGGTTCTCCTACGAGCAGTACTTC	CASSLGGSGFSYEQYF
TRBV19	TRBJ1-2	.	.	TGTGCCAGTAGTATAGACGGCAGCGACTATGGCTACACCTTC	CASSIDGSDYGYTF
TRBV5-1	TRBJ2-3	.	TRBD2	TGCGCCAGCAGCTTGGCCCTGAGCGGGGGGATAGATACGCAGTATTTT	CASSLALSGGIDTQYF
TRBV27	TRBJ2-7	.	.	TGTGCCAGCAGTTTAGATCGGGGTTGGACCTACGAGCAGTACTTC	CASSLDRGWTYEQYF
TRBV7-3	TRBJ2-7	.	TRBD1	TGTGCCAGCAGCCTGGGACAGGACTACGAGCAGTACTTC	CASSLGQDYEQYF
TRBV19	TRBJ2-1	.	TRBD1	TGTGCCAGTAGTATTAACCCCGCCCGGGACAGGGGGGCGCAGGAGTTCTTC	CASSINPARDRGAQEFF
TRBV5-1	TRBJ2-3	.	TRBD2	TGCGCCAGCAGCTACGGGACTATAATAGATACGCAGTATTTT	CASSYGTIIDTQYF
TRBV23-1	TRBJ2-7	once	TRBD2	TGCGCCAGCAGTCAACGAAGCAGCGGGGGGAAGGACGACTACGAGCAGTACTTC	CASSQRSSGGKDDYEQYF
TRBV28	TRBJ1-1	few	.	TGTGCCAGCAGTTTGGGGGGGCATCCGAACACTGAAGCTTTCTTT	CASSLGGHPNTEAFF
TRBV6-5	TRBJ1-1	.	TRBD1	TGTGCCAGCAACAACCGACAGGGACAAGCTTTCTTT	CASNNRQGQAFF
TRBV6-6	TRBJ2-5	.	.	TGTGCCAGCGGAATGGAGACCCAGTACTTC	CASGMETQYF
TRBV27	TRBJ2-3	.	TRBD1	TGTGCCACCCTAGGGGGTGACAGGGTTGATACGCAGTATTTT	CATLGGDRVDTQYF
TRBV6-1	TRBJ2-5	.	TRBD2	TGTGCCAGCAGTACTAGCGGGGGTTTCCAAGAGACCCAGTACTTC	CASSTSGGFQETQYF
TRBV12-1	TRBJ1-1	.	.	TGTGCCAGCAGCCAGAGACAGGGGCCCGAGACTGAAGCTTTCTTT	CASSQRQGPETEAFF
TRBV28	TRBJ1-2	.	.	TGTGCCAGCAGCGCCCCGAAGGGCAGCCCTAACTATGGCTACACCTTC	CASSAPKGSPNYGYTF
TRBV6-1	TRBJ2-3	.	TRBD2	TGTGCCAGCAGTGAAAGCGGGGGGAACACAGATACGCAGTATTTT	CASSESGGNTDTQYF
TRBV7-3	TRBJ2-3	.	.	TGTGCCAGCAGCCCGAAAAGGGGCACAGATACGCAGTATTTT	CASSPKRGTDTQYF
TRBV6-1	TRBJ2-1	.	TRBD2	TGTGCCAGCAGTGGGACGCGAGCGGGGGACAATGAGCAGTTCTTC	CASSGTRAGDNEQFF
TRBV2	TRBJ1-1	.	.	TGTGCCAGCATTGACGCCACGGGCAGAAAATTGAACACTGAAGCTTTCTTT	CASIDATGRKLNTEAFF
TRBV5-4	TRBJ2-1	once	.	TGTGCCAGCAGCCACGCGGGAAGCTCCTACAATGAGCAGTTCTTC	CASSHAGSSYNEQFF
TRBV19	TRBJ2-3	.	TRBD1	TGTGCCAGTAGTCTAATGGACAGGGACACAGATACGCAGTATTTT	CASSLMDRDTDTQYF
TRBV5-1	TRBJ2-1	.	.	TGCGCCAGCAGCTTGCAGGATTACAATGAGCAGTTCTTC	CASSLQDYNEQFF
TRBV19	TRBJ1-5	once	TRBD1	TGTGCCAGTAATGGACAGGGGTTCAATCAGCCCCAGCATTTT	CASNGQGFNQPQHF
TRBV15	TRBJ1-1	.	TRBD1	TGTGCCACCAGCAGAGGGGGACAGGGGATCACTGAAGCTTTCTTT	CATSRGGQGITEAFF
TRBV19	TRBJ2-2	.	TRBD2	TGTGCCAGTAGTATAGCGAGGGGACTAGGTAACACCGGGGAGCTGTTTTTT	CASSIARGLGNTGELFF
TRBV6-5	TRBJ1-3	.	.	TGTGCCAGCAGTTACGGGGGATCTGGAAACACCATATATTTT	CASSYGGSGNTIYF
TRBV9	TRBJ2-7	once	TRBD1	TGTGCCAGCAGCACGGGACAGGGAGACGAGCAGTACTTC	CASSTGQGDEQYF
TRBV5-6	TRBJ2-1	.	.	TGTGCCAGCAGCTTCCCTGACAAATACAATGAGCAGTTCTTC	CASSFPDKYNEQFF
TRBV30	TRBJ2-2	.	.	TGTGCCTGGAGTGTAGATGCCGGGGAGCTGTTTTTT	CAWSVDAGELFF
TRBV19	TRBJ1-5	.	.	TGTGCCAGTAGTCTCGCGGGAGGGCGTAACAATCAGCCCCAGCATTTT	CASSLAGGRNNQPQHF
TRBV7-2	TRBJ2-2	.	.	TGTGCCAGCAGCTTAGGGGCTCGGTTCACCGGGGAGCTGTTTTTT	CASSLGARFTGELFF
TRBV5-3	TRBJ1-2	.	.	TGTGCCAGCAGCCCGACCCGGACCTCCTATGGCTACACCTTC	CASSPTRTSYGYTF